Only a few counts were recorded for the clone carrying this T cell receptor (beta chain). This specimen belongs to a study of blood T cell repertoires in COVID-19. TCRdb keeps only in-frame clones here, not all; method: immunoSEQ multiplex PCR. The sample contains around 430,000 clones, approximately 90% of which appear only once. What was sequenced was peripheral blood. The clonotype comes from a woman aged 50 to 65 with COVID-19, enrolled during active disease.

The CDR3 region has the DNA TGTGCCAGTAGTCCCATAGACAGCCGCACAGATACGCAGTATTTT. This translates into CASSPIDSRTDTQYF. J is TRBJ2-3 and V is TRBV19; a possible D gene is TRBD1 (5 bases). Germline V gene lookup returns CDR1 LNHDA and CDR2 SQIVND (reference sequence). V was pared by 5 bases and J by 1 base, with 13 bases between. CDR3 length: 15 amino acids.